This TCR beta chain was documented in a study of T-cell reconstitution after alpha-beta-depleted transplantation in children. The table lists this clonotype with many counts. The junction had 9 bases not matched to a gene; V was cut back by 3 bases and J by 6 bases. The CDR3 loop spans 16 amino acids. Unique molecular identifiers were incorporated during preparation of the TCRbeta library. From the PCR reads, TCRdb called clonotypes with MiXCR, one entry per CDR3 protein. The sample contains about 610,000 distinct CDR3 sequences, about 11% of which appear only once. Sequences were derived from PBMCs from the stem cell graft donor, sampled from the stem cell graft. The receptor was derived from a human donor who donated a stem cell graft to a child with acute myeloid leukemia. The rearrangement uses TRBV12-3 or TRBV12-4 and TRBJ2-2, with 8 bases fitting TRBD2. This chain's CDR3 is CASSFLSGRGAGELFF. CDR3 DNA: TGTGCCAGCAGTTTCCTGAGCGGGAGAGGGGCCGGGGAGCTGTTTTTT.